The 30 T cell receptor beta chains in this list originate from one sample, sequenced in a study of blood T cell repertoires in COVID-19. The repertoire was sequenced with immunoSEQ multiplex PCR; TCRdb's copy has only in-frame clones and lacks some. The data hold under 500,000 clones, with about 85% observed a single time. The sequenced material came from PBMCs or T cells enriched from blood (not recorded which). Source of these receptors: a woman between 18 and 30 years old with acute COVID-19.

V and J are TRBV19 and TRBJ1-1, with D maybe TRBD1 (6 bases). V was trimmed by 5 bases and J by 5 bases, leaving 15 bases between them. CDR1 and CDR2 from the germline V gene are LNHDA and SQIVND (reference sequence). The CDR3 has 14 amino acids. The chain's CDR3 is CASSAGTGLTEAFF. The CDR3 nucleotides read TGTGCCAGTAGTGCCGGAACAGGGTTGACTGAAGCTTTCTTT.

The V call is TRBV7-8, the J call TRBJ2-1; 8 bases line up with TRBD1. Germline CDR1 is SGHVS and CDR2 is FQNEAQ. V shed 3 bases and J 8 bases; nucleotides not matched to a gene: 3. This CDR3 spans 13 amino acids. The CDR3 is CASSLQGAHEQFF. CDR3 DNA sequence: TGTGCCAGCAGCTTGCAGGGGGCTCATGAGCAGTTCTTC.

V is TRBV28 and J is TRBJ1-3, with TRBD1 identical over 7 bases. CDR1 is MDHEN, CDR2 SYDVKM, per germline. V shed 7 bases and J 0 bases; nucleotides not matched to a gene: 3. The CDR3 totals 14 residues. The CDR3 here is CASIGGPSGNTIYF. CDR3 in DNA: TGTGCCAGCATAGGGGGCCCCTCTGGAAACACCATATATTTT.

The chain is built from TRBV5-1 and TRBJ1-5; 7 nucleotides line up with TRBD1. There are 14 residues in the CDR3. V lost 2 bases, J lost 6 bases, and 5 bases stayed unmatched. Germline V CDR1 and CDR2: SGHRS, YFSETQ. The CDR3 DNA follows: TGCGCCAGCAGCTTAGGGACAGCGGGTCAGCCCCAGCATTTT. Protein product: CASSLGTAGQPQHF.

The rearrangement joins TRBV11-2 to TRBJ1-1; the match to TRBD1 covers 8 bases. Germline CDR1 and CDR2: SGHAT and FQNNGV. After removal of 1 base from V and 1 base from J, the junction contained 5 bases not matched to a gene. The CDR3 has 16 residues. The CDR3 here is CASSLGTGRWNTEAFF. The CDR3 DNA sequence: TGTGCCAGCAGCTTAGGGACAGGGAGGTGGAACACTGAAGCTTTCTTT.

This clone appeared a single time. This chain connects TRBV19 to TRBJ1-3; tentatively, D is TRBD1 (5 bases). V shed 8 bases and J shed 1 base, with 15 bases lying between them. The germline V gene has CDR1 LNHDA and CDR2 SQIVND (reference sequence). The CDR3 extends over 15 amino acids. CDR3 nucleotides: TGTGCCAGTGCGGACATCAGACGGTCTGGAAACACCATATATTTT. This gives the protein CASADIRRSGNTIYF.

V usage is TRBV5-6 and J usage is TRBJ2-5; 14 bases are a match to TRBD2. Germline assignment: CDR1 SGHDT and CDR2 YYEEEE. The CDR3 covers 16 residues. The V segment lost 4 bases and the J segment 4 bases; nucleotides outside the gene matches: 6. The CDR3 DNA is TGTGCCAGCAGCCTCGGACTAGCGGGAGGTCGAGAGACCCAGTACTTC. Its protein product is CASSLGLAGGRETQYF.

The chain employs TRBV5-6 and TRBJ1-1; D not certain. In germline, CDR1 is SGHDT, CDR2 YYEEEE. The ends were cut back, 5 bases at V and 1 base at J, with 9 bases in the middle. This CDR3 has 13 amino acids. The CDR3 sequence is CASSRRANTEAFF. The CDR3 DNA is TGTGCCAGCAGTCGGAGGGCGAACACTGAAGCTTTCTTT.

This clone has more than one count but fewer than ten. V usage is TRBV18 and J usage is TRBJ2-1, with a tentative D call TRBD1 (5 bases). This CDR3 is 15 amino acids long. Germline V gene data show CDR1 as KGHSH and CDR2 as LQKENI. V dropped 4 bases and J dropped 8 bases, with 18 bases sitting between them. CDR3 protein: CASSLSGKVVDEQFF. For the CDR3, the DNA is TGTGCCAGCTCACTGTCAGGGAAGGTAGTCGATGAGCAGTTCTTC.

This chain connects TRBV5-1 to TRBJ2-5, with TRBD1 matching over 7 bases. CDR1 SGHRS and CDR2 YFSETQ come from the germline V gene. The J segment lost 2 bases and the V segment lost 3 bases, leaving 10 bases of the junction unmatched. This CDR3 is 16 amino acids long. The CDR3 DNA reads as TGCGCCAGCAGCTCGTCCCCGGACAGGACTCAAGAGACCCAGTACTTC. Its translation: CASSSSPDRTQETQYF.

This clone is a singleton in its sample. CDR3 protein: CASKRLMNTEAFF. In DNA form, the CDR3 reads TGTGCCAGCAAGAGGCTCATGAACACTGAAGCTTTCTTT. The V and J genes are TRBV27 and TRBJ1-1; D uncertain. CDR1 is MNHEY and CDR2 is SMNVEV in the germline V gene (reference sequence). This CDR3 has 13 amino acids. Trimming shortened V by 7 bases and J by 0 bases, and 9 bases separated the two germline ends.

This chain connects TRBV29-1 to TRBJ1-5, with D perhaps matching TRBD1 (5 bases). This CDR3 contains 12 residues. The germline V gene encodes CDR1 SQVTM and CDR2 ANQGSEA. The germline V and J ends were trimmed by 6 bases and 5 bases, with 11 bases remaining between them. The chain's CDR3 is CSVSGIDQPQHF. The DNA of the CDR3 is TGCAGCGTCTCAGGGATAGATCAGCCCCAGCATTTT.

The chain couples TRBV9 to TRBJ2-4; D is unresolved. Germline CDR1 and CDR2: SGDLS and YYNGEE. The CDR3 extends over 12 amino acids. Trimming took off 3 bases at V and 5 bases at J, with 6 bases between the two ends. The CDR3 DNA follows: TGTGCCAGCAGCGGGCAGGAAAACATTCAGTACTTC. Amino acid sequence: CASSGQENIQYF.

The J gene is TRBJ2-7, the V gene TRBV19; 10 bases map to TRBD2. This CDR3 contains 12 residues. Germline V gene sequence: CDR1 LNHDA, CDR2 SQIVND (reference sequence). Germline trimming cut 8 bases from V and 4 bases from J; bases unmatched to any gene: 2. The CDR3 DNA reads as TGTGCCAGTTCGACTAGCGGGTACGAGCAGTACTTC. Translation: CASSTSGYEQYF.

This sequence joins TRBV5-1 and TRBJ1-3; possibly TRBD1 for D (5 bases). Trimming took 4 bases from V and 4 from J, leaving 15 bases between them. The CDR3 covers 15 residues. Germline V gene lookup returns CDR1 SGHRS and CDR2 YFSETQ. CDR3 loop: CASSPRSRVGNTIYF. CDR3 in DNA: TGCGCCAGCAGCCCTCGAAGCAGGGTCGGAAACACCATATATTTT.

The CDR3 nucleotides are TGTGCCAGCAGCTTAGCGGCGGACACTGAAGCTTTCTTT. Protein sequence: CASSLAADTEAFF. The genes are TRBV7-9 and TRBJ1-1, with D unclear. Germline V gives CDR1 SEHNR, CDR2 FQNEAQ (reference sequence). The CDR3 sequence is 13 residues long. Trimming pared 0 bases from V and 3 bases from J, leaving 5 bases between.

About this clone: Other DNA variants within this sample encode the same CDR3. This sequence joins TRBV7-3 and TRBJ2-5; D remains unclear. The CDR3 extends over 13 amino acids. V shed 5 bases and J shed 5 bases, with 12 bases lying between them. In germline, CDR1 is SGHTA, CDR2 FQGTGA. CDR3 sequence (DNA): TGTGCCAGCAGCCCAATGAGGAGTGAGACCCAGTACTTC. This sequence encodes CASSPMRSETQYF.

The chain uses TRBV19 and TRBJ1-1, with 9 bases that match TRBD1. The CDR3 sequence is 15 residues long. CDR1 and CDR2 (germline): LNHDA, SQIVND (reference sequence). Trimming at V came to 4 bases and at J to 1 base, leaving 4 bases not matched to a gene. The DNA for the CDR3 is TGTGCCAGTAGTAAACCGGGACAGGGGAACACTGAAGCTTTCTTT. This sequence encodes CASSKPGQGNTEAFF. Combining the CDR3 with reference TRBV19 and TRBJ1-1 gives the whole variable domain DGGITQSPKYLFRKEGQNVTLSCEQNLNHDAMYWYRQDPGQGLRLIYYSQIVNDFQKGDIAEGYSVSREKKESFPLTVTSAQKNPTAFYLCASSKPGQGNTEAFFGQGTRLTVV.

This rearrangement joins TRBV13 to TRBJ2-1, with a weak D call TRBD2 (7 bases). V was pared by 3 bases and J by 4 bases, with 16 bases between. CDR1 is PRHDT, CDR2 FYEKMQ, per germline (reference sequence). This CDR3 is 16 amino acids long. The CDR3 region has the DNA TGTGCCAGCAGCTTCGGGGGCGGGAGCAATTACAATGAGCAGTTCTTC. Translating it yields CASSFGGGSNYNEQFF.

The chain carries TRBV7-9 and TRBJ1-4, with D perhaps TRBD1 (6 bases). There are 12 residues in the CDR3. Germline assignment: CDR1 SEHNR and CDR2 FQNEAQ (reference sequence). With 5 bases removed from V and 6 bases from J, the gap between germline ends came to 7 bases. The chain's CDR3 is CASSQGYEKLFF. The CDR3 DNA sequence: TGTGCCAGCAGCCAGGGGTATGAAAAACTGTTTTTT.

The CDR3 region is CASSSLTGAGTEAFF. CDR3 bases: TGTGCCAGCAGTTCCTTGACAGGGGCGGGCACTGAAGCTTTCTTT. V is TRBV6-5 and J is TRBJ1-1, with 8 bases aligning to TRBD1. The germline V gene encodes CDR1 MNHEY and CDR2 SVGAGI. The CDR3 has 15 residues. V was clipped by 4 bases and J by 4 bases; unmatched bases: 8.

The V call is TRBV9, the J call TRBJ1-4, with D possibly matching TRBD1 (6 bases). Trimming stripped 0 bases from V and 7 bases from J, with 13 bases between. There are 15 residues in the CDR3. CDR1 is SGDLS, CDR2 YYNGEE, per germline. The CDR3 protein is CASSVVGQGIEKLFF. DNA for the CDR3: TGTGCCAGCAGCGTAGTTGGGCAGGGGATTGAAAAACTGTTTTTT.

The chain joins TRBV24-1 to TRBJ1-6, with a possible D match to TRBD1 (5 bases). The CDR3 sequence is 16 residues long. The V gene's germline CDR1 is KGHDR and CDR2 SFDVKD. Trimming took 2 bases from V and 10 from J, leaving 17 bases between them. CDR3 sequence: CATSDSQAGLGSPLHF. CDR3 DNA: TGTGCCACCAGTGATTCCCAGGCAGGGCTTGGGTCACCCCTCCACTTT.

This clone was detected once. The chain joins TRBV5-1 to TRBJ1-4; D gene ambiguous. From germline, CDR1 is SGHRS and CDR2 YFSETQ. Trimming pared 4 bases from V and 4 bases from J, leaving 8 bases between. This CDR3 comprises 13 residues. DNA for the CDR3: TGCGCCAGCAGCGGCCGAGGTAATGAAAAACTGTTTTTT. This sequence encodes CASSGRGNEKLFF.

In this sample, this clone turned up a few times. CDR3 loop: CASSMTGPNYGYTF. CDR3 nucleotide sequence: TGTGCCAGCAGTATGACAGGGCCTAACTATGGCTACACCTTC. V gene TRBV6-5 combines with J gene TRBJ1-2, with 7 bases lining up with TRBD1. Unmatched junction bases numbered 3, after V lost 5 bases and J lost 0 bases. Germline values: CDR1 MNHEY, CDR2 SVGAGI. The CDR3 extends over 14 amino acids.

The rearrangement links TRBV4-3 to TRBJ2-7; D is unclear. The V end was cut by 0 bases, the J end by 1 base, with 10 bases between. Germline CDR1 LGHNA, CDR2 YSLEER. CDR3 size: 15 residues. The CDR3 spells CASSQDRIGSYEQYF. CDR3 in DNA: TGCGCCAGCAGCCAAGATCGAATCGGGTCCTACGAGCAGTACTTC.

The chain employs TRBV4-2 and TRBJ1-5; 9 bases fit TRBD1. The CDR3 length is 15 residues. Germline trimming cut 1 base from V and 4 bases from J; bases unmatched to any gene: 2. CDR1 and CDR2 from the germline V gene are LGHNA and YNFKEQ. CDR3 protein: CASSQAGQGNQPQHF. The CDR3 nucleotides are TGTGCCAGCAGCCAAGCGGGACAGGGTAATCAGCCCCAGCATTTT.

The CDR3 is CASSETSGGRPSKETQYF. CDR3 DNA: TGTGCCAGCAGTGAGACTAGCGGGGGCCGTCCATCTAAAGAGACCCAGTACTTC. The chain has TRBV6-1 and TRBJ2-5, with 12 bases aligning to TRBD2. Germline lookup yields CDR1 MNHNS and CDR2 SASEGT. Trimming at V came to 3 bases and at J to 3 bases, leaving 11 bases not matched to a gene. The CDR3 length is 18 residues.

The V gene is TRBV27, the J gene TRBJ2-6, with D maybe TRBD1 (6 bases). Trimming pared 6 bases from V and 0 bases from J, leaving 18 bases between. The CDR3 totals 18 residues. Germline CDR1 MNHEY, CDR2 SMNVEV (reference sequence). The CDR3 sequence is CASSPRRDTPSGANVLTF. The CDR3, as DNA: TGTGCCAGCAGCCCACGCCGGGACACCCCCTCTGGGGCCAACGTCCTGACTTTC.

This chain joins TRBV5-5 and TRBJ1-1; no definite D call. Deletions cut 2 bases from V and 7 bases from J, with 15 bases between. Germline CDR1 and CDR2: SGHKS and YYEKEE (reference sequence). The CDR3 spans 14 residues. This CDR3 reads CASSFNGLAGEAFF. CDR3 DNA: TGTGCCAGCAGCTTTAATGGACTGGCAGGTGAAGCTTTCTTT.